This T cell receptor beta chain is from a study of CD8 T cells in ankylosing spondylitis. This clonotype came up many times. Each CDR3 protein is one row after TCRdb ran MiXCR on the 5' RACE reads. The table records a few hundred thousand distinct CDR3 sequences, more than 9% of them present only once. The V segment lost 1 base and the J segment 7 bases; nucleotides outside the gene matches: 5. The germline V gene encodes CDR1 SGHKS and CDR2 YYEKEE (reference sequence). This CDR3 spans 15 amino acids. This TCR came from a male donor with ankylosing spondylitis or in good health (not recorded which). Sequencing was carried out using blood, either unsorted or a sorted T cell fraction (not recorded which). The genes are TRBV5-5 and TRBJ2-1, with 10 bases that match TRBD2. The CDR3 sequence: CASSLTLAGVNEQFF. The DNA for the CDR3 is TGTGCCAGCAGCTTGACCCTAGCGGGGGTAAATGAGCAGTTCTTC.